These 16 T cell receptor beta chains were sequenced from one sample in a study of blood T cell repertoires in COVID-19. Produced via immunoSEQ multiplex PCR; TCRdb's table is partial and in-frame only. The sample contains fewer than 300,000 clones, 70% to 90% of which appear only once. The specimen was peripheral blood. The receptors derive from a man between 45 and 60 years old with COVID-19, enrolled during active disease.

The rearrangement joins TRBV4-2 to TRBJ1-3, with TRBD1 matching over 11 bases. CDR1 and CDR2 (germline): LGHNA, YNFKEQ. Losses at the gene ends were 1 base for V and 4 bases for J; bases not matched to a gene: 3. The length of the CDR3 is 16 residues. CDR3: CASSQGDRGTGNTIYF. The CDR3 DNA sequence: TGTGCCAGCAGCCAAGGGGACAGGGGGACGGGAAACACCATATATTTT.

CDR3 amino acids: CASSREPGTEAFF. The CDR3 region has the DNA TGTGCCAGCAGCCGGGAACCGGGGACTGAAGCTTTCTTT. V is TRBV5-4 and J is TRBJ1-1; D is unresolved. Germline assignment: CDR1 SGHNT and CDR2 YYREEE (reference sequence). The length of the CDR3 is 13 residues. V lost 4 bases, J lost 5 bases, and 12 bases lay in between.

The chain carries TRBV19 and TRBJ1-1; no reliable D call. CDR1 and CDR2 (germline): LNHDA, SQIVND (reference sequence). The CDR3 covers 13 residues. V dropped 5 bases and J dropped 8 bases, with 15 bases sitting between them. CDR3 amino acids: CASSSAATGEAFF. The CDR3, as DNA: TGTGCCAGTAGTTCGGCGGCTACGGGGGAAGCTTTCTTT. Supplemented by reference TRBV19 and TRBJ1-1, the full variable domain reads DGGITQSPKYLFRKEGQNVTLSCEQNLNHDAMYWYRQDPGQGLRLIYYSQIVNDFQKGDIAEGYSVSREKKESFPLTVTSAQKNPTAFYLCASSSAATGEAFFGQGTRLTVV.

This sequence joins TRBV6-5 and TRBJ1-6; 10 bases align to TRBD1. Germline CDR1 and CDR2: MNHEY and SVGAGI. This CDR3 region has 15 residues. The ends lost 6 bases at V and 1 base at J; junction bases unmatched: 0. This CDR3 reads CASRGQGSYNSPLHF. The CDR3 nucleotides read TGTGCCAGCAGGGGACAGGGGTCCTATAATTCACCCCTCCACTTT.

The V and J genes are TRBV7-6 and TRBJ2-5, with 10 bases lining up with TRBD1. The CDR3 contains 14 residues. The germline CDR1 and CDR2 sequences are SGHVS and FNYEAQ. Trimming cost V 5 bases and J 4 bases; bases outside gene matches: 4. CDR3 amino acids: CASSLDRGSETQYF. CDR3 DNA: TGTGCCAGCAGCCTGGACAGGGGGTCAGAGACCCAGTACTTC.

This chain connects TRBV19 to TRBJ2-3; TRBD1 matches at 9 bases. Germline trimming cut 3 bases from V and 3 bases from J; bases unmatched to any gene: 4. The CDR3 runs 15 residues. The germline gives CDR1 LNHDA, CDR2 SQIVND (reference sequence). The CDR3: CASSIRTGETDTQYF. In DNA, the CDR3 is TGTGCCAGTAGTATTCGGACAGGGGAAACAGATACGCAGTATTTT.

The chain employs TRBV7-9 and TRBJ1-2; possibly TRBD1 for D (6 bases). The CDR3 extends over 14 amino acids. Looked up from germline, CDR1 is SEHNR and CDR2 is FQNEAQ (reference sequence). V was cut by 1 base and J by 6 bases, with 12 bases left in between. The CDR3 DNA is TGTGCCAGCAGCTTAGAGTCAGGGGCCGATGGCTACACCTTC. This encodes CASSLESGADGYTF.

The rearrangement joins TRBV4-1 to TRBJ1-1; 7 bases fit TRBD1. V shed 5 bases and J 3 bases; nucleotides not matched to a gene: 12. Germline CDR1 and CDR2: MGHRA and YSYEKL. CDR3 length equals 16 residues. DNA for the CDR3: TGCGCCAGCAGCATCCGACAGGGTACGGGGGACACTGAAGCTTTCTTT. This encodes CASSIRQGTGDTEAFF.

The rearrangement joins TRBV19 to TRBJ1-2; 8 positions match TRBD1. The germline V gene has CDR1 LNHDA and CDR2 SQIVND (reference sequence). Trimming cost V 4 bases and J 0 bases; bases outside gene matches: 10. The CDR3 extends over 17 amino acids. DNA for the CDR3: TGTGCCAGTAGTAAAACTCGACAGGGGAGGACTAACTATGGCTACACCTTC. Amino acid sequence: CASSKTRQGRTNYGYTF.

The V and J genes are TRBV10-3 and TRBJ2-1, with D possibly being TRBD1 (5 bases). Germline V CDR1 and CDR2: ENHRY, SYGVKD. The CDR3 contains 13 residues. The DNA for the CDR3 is TGTGCAACGCGGCAGGGTGAAGGCAATGAGCAGTTCTTC. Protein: CATRQGEGNEQFF.

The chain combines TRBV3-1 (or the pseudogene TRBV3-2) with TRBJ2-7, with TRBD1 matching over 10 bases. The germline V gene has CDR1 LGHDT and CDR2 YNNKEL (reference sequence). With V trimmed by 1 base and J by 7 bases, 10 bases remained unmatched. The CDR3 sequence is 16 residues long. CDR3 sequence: CASSQGSGTGVREQYF. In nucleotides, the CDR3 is TGTGCCAGCAGCCAAGGTTCCGGGACAGGGGTCCGGGAGCAGTACTTC.

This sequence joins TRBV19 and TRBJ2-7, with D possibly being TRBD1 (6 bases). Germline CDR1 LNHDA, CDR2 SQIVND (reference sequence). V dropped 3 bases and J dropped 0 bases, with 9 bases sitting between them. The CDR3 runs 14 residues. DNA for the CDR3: TGTGCCAGTAGTATGGACAGCTTCTCCTACGAGCAGTACTTC. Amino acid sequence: CASSMDSFSYEQYF.

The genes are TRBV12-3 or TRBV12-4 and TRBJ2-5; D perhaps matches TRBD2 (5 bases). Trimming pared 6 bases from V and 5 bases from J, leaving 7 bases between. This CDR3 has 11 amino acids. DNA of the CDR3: TGTGCCAGCAGCACGGGGGAGACCCAGTACTTC. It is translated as CASSTGETQYF.

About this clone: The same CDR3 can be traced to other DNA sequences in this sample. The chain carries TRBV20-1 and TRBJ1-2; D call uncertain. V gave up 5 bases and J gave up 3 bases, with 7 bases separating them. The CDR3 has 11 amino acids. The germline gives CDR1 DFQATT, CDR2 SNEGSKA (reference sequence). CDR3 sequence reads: CSAREDYGYTF. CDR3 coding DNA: TGCAGTGCTCGGGAGGACTATGGCTACACCTTC.

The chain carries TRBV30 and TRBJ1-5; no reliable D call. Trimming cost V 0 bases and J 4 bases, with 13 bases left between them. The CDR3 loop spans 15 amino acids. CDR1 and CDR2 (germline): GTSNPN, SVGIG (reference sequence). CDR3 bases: TGTGCCTGGAGTGTACGGCCAGGAGGGAATCAGCCCCAGCATTTT. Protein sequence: CAWSVRPGGNQPQHF.

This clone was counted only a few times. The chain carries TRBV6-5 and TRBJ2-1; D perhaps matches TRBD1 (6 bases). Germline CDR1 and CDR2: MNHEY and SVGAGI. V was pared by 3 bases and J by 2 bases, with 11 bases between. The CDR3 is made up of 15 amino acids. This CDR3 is CASSYPGQPYNEQFF. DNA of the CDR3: TGTGCCAGCAGTTATCCGGGACAACCCTACAATGAGCAGTTCTTC.